This entry concerns a single TCR beta chain. These data come from a study of control samples from healthy donors and cancer patients. Sequencing used immunoSEQ multiplex PCR; TCRdb keeps in-frame clones, though not all of them. The profile shows 75,000 to 95,000 clones, over 75% of them singletons. The V gene's germline CDR1 is SGHRS and CDR2 YFSETQ. The junction had 11 bases not matched to a gene; V was cut back by 7 bases and J by 7 bases. There are 15 residues in the CDR3. V gene TRBV5-1 combines with J gene TRBJ2-1; TRBD1 aligns across 10 bases. The clonotype originates from a woman aged 45-60 years in good health. Source material: blood. The CDR3 nucleotides are TGCGCCAGCGAACCGGTCCCGGGACAGGGGAATGAGCAGTTCTTC. Translated: CASEPVPGQGNEQFF.